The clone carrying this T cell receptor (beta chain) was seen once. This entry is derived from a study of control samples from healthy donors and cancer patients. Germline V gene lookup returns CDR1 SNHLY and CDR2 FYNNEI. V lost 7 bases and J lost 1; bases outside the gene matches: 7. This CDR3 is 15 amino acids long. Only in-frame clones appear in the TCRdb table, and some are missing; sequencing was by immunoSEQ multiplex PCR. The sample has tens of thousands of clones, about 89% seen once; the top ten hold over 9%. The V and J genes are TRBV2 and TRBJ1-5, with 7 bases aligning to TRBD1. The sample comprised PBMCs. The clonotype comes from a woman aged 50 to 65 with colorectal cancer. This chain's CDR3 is CASMVQGGSNQPQHF. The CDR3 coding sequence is TGTGCCAGCATGGTTCAGGGGGGAAGCAATCAGCCCCAGCATTTT.